The 7 T cell receptor beta chains listed next were all sequenced from one sample in a study of T cells after yellow fever vaccination. TCRdb reprocessed the 5' RACE reads via MiXCR and lists one record per CDR3 protein. This table has approximately 580,000 distinct CDR3 sequences, about a sixth appearing once. Material: PBMCs, obtained about 5 days after the first yellow fever vaccination. The receptors were gathered from a man aged 18 to 30 who received the YFV17D yellow fever vaccine.

This clonotype was detected a few times. This rearrangement joins TRBV7-2 to TRBJ1-1; possible D gene TRBD1, 5 bases. Looked up from germline, CDR1 is SGHTA and CDR2 is FQGNSA. Trimming shortened V by 5 bases and J by 5 bases, and 15 bases separated the two germline ends. The CDR3 covers 14 residues. CDR3 residues: CASSHPLGGTEAFF. CDR3 DNA sequence: TGTGCCAGCAGCCACCCCCTCGGGGGGACTGAAGCTTTCTTT.

The genes are TRBV5-6 and TRBJ2-7, with D uncertain. Per germline, CDR1 SGHDT and CDR2 YYEEEE. CDR3 length: 13 residues. The V and J ends lost 8 bases and 4 bases respectively, with 16 bases between them. CDR3 region: CARSPGSSYEQYF. The CDR3 region has the DNA TGTGCCAGGAGCCCCGGGTCTAGTTACGAGCAGTACTTC. Combining the CDR3 with reference TRBV5-6 and TRBJ2-7 gives the whole variable domain DAGVTQSPTHLIKTRGQQVTLRCSPKSGHDTVSWYQQALGQGPQFIFQYYEEEERQRGNFPDRFSGHQFPNYSSELNVNALLLGDSALYLCARSPGSSYEQYFGPGTRLTVT.

The gene calls are TRBV18 and TRBJ1-1, with D perhaps matching TRBD1 (5 bases). The CDR3 has 16 amino acids. V lost 3 bases, J lost 0 bases, and 14 bases lay in between. From germline, CDR1 is KGHSH and CDR2 LQKENI. CDR3 DNA: TGTGCCAGCTCACCTTTATCGGGGGTTGTGAACACTGAAGCTTTCTTT. Its protein is CASSPLSGVVNTEAFF.

A few counts support this clonotype. The V and J genes are TRBV12-3 or TRBV12-4 and TRBJ2-5; D perhaps matches TRBD1 (6 bases). Trimming removed 8 bases at V and 0 bases at J, with 13 bases between. The CDR3 sequence is 14 residues long. CDR3 protein: CASGSQGYQETQYF. The CDR3 DNA reads as TGTGCCAGCGGGTCACAGGGATACCAAGAGACCCAGTACTTC.

The gene calls are TRBV5-1 and TRBJ1-1, with TRBD1 matching over 10 bases. Germline-derived CDR1 and CDR2 are SGHRS and YFSETQ. The CDR3 covers 14 residues. V gave up 3 bases and J gave up 3 bases; unmatched junction bases: 2. The CDR3 reads CASSSGTGDTEAFF. CDR3 DNA: TGCGCCAGCAGCTCCGGGACAGGGGACACTGAAGCTTTCTTT.

The chain joins TRBV20-1 to TRBJ2-7, with D tentatively TRBD1 or TRBD2 (6 bases each). Trimming cost V 1 base and J 2 bases, with 9 bases left between them. The CDR3 totals 13 residues. Germline V gives CDR1 DFQATT, CDR2 SNEGSKA (reference sequence). CDR3 coding DNA: TGCAGTGCTAGAGTGGAGGGGGCCTACGAGCAGTACTTC. Protein: CSARVEGAYEQYF.

The chain recombines TRBV20-1 with TRBJ1-5; no firm D call. Trimming cost V 6 bases and J 5 bases, with 17 bases left between them. This CDR3 contains 14 residues. Germline V gene lookup returns CDR1 DFQATT and CDR2 SNEGSKA (reference sequence). CDR3 sequence reads: CSALSGGFDQPQHF. The CDR3 DNA sequence: TGCAGTGCCCTCTCGGGAGGTTTTGATCAGCCCCAGCATTTT.